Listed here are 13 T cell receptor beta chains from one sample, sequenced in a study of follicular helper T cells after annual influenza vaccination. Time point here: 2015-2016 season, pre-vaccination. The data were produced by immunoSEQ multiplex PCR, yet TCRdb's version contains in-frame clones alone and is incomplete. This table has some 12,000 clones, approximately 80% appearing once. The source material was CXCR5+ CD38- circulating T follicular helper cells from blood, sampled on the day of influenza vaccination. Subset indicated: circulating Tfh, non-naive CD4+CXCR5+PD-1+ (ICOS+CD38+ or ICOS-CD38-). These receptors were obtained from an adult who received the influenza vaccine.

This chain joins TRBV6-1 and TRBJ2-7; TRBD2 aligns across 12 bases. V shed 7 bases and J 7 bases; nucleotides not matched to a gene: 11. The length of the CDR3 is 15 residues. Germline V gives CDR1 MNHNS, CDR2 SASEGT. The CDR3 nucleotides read TGTGCCAGCATTGGAATTCTAGCGGGGGGGCAAGAGCAGTACTTC. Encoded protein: CASIGILAGGQEQYF.

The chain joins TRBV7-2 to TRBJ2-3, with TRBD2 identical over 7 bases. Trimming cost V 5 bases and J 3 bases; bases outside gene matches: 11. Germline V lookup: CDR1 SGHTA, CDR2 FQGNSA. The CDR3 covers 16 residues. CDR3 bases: TGTGCCAGCAGCGCCACATCTAGCGGAAATACAGATACGCAGTATTTT. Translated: CASSATSSGNTDTQYF.

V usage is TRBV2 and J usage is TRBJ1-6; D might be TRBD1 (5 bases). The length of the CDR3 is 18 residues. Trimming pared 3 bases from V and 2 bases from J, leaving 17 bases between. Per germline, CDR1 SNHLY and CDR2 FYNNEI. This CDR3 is CASSDRENDRAYNSPLHF. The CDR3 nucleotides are TGTGCCAGCAGTGACAGGGAAAATGATCGCGCCTATAATTCACCCCTCCACTTT. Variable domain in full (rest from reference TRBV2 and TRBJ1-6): EPEVTQTPSHQVTQMGQEVILRCVPISNHLYFYWYRQILGQKVEFLVSFYNNEISEKSEIFDDQFSVERPDGSNFTLKIRSTKLEDSAMYFCASSDRENDRAYNSPLHFGNGTRLTVT.

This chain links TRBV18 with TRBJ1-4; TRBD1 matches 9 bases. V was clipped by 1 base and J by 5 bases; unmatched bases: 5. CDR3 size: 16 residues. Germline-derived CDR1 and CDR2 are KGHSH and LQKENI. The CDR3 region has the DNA TGTGCCAGCTCACCACTCGCACAGGGGGCGAATGAAAAACTGTTTTTT. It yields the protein CASSPLAQGANEKLFF.

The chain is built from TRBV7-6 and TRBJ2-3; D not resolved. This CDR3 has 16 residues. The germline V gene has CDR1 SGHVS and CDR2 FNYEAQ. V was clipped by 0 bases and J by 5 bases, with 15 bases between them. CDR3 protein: CASSLAKAGSGDTQYF. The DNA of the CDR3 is TGTGCCAGCAGCTTAGCGAAGGCCGGCTCCGGAGATACGCAGTATTTT. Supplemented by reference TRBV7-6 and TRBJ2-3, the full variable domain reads GAGVSQSPRYKVTKRGQDVALRCDPISGHVSLYWYRQALGQGPEFLTYFNYEAQQDKSGLPNDRFSAERPEGSISTLTIQRTEQRDSAMYRCASSLAKAGSGDTQYFGPGTRLTVL.

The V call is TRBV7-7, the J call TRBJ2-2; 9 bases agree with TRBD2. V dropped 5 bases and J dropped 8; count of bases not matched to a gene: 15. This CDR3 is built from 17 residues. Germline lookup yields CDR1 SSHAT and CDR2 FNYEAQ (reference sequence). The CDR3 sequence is CASSTSPRAGGSGELFF. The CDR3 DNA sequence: TGTGCCAGCAGCACATCTCCGCGAGCGGGGGGTTCGGGGGAGCTGTTTTTT.

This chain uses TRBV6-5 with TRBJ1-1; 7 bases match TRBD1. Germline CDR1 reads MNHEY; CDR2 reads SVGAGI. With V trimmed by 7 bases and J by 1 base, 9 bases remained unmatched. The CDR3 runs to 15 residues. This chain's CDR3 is CASNSRQGSNTEAFF. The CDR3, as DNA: TGTGCCAGCAACTCAAGACAGGGATCGAACACTGAAGCTTTCTTT.

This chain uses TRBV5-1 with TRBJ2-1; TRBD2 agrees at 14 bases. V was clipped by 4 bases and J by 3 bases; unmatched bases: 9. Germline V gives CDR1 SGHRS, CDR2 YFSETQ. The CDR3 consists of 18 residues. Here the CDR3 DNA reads TGCGCCAGCAGCCCCCAGGGGACTAGCGGGGGAGACTACAATGAGCAGTTCTTC. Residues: CASSPQGTSGGDYNEQFF.

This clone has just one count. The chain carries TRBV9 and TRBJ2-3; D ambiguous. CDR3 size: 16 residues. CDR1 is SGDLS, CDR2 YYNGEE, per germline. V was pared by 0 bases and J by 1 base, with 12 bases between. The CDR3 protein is CASSVGNSLGTDTQYF. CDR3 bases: TGTGCCAGCAGCGTAGGGAACTCCCTCGGCACAGATACGCAGTATTTT.

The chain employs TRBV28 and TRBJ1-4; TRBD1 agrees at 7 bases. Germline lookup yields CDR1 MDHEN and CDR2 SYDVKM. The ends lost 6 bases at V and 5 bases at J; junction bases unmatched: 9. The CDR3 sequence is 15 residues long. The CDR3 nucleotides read TGTGCCAGCAGCCTCGGACAGGCTGTAAATGAAAAACTGTTTTTT. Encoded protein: CASSLGQAVNEKLFF.

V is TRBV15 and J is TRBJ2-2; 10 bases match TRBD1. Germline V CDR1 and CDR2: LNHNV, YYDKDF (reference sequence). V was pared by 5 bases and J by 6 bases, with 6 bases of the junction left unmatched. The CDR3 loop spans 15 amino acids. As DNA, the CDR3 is TGTGCCACCAGCTCTGGACAGGGGGAATCCGGGGAGCTGTTTTTT. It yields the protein CATSSGQGESGELFF. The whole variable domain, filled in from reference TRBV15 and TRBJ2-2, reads DAMVIQNPRYQVTQFGKPVTLSCSQTLNHNVMYWYQQKSSQAPKLLFHYYDKDFNNEADTPDNFQSRRPNTSFCFLDIRSPGLGDTAMYLCATSSGQGESGELFFGEGSRLTVL.

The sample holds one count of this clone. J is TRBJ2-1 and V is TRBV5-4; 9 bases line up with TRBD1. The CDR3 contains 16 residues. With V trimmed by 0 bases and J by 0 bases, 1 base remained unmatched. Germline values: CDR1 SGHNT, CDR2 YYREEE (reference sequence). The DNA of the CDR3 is TGTGCCAGCAGCTTGGGGGACAGGGCCTCCTACAATGAGCAGTTCTTC. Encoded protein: CASSLGDRASYNEQFF. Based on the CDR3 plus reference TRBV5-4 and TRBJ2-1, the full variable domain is ETGVTQSPTHLIKTRGQQVTLRCSSQSGHNTVSWYQQALGQGPQFIFQYYREEENGRGNFPPRFSGLQFPNYSSELNVNALELDDSALYLCASSLGDRASYNEQFFGPGTRLTVL.

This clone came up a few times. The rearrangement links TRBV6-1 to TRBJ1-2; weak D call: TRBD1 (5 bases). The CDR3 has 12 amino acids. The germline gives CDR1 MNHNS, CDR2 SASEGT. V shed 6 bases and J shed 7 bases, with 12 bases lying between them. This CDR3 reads CASSFEGLGYTF. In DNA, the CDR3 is TGTGCCAGCAGCTTCGAGGGACTTGGCTACACCTTC.